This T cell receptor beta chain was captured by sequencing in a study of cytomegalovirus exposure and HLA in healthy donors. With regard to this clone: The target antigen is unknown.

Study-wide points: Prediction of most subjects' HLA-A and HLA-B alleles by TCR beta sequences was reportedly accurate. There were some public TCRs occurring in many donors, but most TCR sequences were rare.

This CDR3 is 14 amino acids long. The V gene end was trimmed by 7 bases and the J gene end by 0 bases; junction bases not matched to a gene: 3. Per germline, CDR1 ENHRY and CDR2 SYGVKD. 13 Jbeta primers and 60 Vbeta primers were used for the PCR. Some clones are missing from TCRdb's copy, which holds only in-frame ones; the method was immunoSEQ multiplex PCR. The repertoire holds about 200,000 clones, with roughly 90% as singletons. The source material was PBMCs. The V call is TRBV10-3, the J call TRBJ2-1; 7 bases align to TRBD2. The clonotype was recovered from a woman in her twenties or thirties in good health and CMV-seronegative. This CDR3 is CAIKGGSSYNEQFF. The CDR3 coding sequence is TGTGCCATCAAGGGCGGGAGCTCCTACAATGAGCAGTTCTTC.